Listed below are T cell receptor beta chains from one sample, sequenced in a study of T cell repertoires in cytomegalovirus infection. Via MiXCR, TCRdb re-called the reads, giving one row per CDR3 protein. Among 650,000 to 900,000 distinct CDR3 sequences listed, almost 30% were seen once. What these receptors recognize is not known. This specimen was cultured CD8+ T cells from PBMCs, taken from culture after CMV antigen stimulation. These receptors came from a human donor in good health (CMV status not recorded). Some clones in this sample may be carry-over from other donors' samples. CDR3s include the opening cysteine and the closing phenylalanine or tryptophan. Each record gives: clone size, J gene, V gene, D gene, CDR3 protein, CDR3 DNA. D genes are given only for firm matches. Rows may omit the clone size; those that give it use once, few, many or a size class.

clone size: few; J gene: TRBJ1-5; V gene: TRBV7-9; D gene: .; CDR3 protein: CASSLTDRINNQPQHF; CDR3 DNA: TGTGCCAGCAGCTTAACTGACAGGATTAACAATCAGCCCCAGCATTTT
clone size: few; J gene: TRBJ2-3; V gene: TRBV12-3/TRBV12-4; D gene: TRBD2; CDR3 protein: CASSYSSGGRGDTQYF; CDR3 DNA: TGTGCCAGCAGTTACAGTAGCGGGGGAAGGGGAGATACGCAGTATTTT
clone size: .; J gene: TRBJ1-1; V gene: TRBV24-1; D gene: .; CDR3 protein: CATSEMENTEAFF; CDR3 DNA: TGTGCCACCAGTGAAATGGAGAACACTGAAGCTTTCTTT
clone size: .; J gene: TRBJ1-2; V gene: TRBV7-3; D gene: TRBD1; CDR3 protein: CASSFAPDRGQGGYTF; CDR3 DNA: TGTGCCAGCAGCTTTGCCCCGGACAGGGGGCAAGGAGGCTACACCTTC
clone size: few; J gene: TRBJ2-3; V gene: TRBV20-1; D gene: .; CDR3 protein: CSASPSAGRVDTQYF; CDR3 DNA: TGCAGTGCTAGTCCTTCGGCGGGGCGGGTGGATACGCAGTATTTT
clone size: .; J gene: TRBJ1-5; V gene: TRBV19; D gene: .; CDR3 protein: CASLGKWGLGNQPQHF; CDR3 DNA: TGTGCCAGTTTAGGGAAGTGGGGGCTCGGCAATCAGCCCCAGCATTTT
clone size: few; J gene: TRBJ2-1; V gene: TRBV4-1; D gene: TRBD1; CDR3 protein: CASSPGTGEGYNEQFF; CDR3 DNA: TGCGCCAGCAGCCCGGGGACAGGGGAGGGCTACAATGAGCAGTTCTTC
clone size: many; J gene: TRBJ1-2; V gene: TRBV20-1; D gene: .; CDR3 protein: CSAVSPGTLGEGYTF; CDR3 DNA: TGCAGTGCTGTTAGTCCCGGGACGCTGGGCGAAGGCTACACCTTC
clone size: .; J gene: TRBJ1-5; V gene: TRBV7-2; D gene: .; CDR3 protein: CASSWTAYQPQHF; CDR3 DNA: TGTGCCAGCAGCTGGACAGCCTATCAGCCCCAGCATTTT
clone size: few; J gene: TRBJ1-2; V gene: TRBV14; D gene: .; CDR3 protein: CASSQDRGMVGSGYTF; CDR3 DNA: TGTGCCAGCAGCCAAGATCGGGGGATGGTAGGGAGCGGCTACACCTTC
clone size: .; J gene: TRBJ2-1; V gene: TRBV2; D gene: TRBD2; CDR3 protein: CASSFPGGGAGEQFF; CDR3 DNA: TGTGCCAGCAGTTTTCCCGGCGGGGGGGCCGGTGAGCAGTTCTTC
clone size: .; J gene: TRBJ1-4; V gene: TRBV12-3/TRBV12-4; D gene: .; CDR3 protein: CASSFRDRNVGNEKLFF; CDR3 DNA: TGTGCCAGCAGTTTCAGGGACCGCAATGTGGGTAATGAAAAACTGTTTTTT
clone size: few; J gene: TRBJ2-1; V gene: TRBV6-5; D gene: .; CDR3 protein: CASVGRGNEQFF; CDR3 DNA: TGTGCCAGCGTTGGTCGAGGGAATGAGCAGTTCTTC
clone size: few; J gene: TRBJ2-1; V gene: TRBV20-1; D gene: TRBD1; CDR3 protein: CSASMGQGYYNEQFF; CDR3 DNA: TGCAGTGCTAGTATGGGACAGGGATACTACAATGAGCAGTTCTTC
clone size: .; J gene: TRBJ1-4; V gene: TRBV15; D gene: .; CDR3 protein: CATSLRHGSNGEKLFF; CDR3 DNA: TGTGCCACCAGCCTCCGGCACGGGTCAAATGGTGAAAAACTGTTTTTT